The clone carrying this T cell receptor beta chain turned up a few times. No antigen is known for it. The authors ran a second PCR of about 7 to 11 cycles using a sample-barcoded 5' primer and a J-beta primer mix. TCRdb re-called the 5' RACE reads through MiXCR, storing one row per CDR3 protein. The sample includes fewer than 1.5 million distinct CDR3 sequences, 42% seen only once; the top ten take 7% to 9%. V lost 2 bases and J lost 5, with 10 bases in between. The CDR3 runs 14 residues. Germline V gene sequence: CDR1 MGHRA, CDR2 YSYEKL. The sample is drawn from a study of blood T cells in healthy people across ages. Points from the study as a whole: A conclusive naive versus antigen-experienced comparison was prevented by the unsorted PBMCs.

The sample comprised blood. The chain couples TRBV4-1 to TRBJ1-5; weak D call: TRBD1 (5 bases). The TCR sequence derives from a woman aged 18-29 years in good health. The CDR3 loop reads CASSQPGSDQPQHF. The CDR3 coding sequence is TGCGCCAGCAGCCAACCAGGGTCAGATCAGCCCCAGCATTTT.